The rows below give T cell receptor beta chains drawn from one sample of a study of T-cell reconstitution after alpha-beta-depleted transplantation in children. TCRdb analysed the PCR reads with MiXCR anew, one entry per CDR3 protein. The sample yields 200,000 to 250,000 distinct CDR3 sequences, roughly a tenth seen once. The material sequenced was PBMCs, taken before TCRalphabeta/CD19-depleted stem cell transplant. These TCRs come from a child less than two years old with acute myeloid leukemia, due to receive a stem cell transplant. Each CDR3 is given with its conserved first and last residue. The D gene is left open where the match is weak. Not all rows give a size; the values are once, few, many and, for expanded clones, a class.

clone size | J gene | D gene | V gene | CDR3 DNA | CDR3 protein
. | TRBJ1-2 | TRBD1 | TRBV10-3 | TGTGCCATCAGTGAGTCCCTACAGGGGGTTAGGGGCTACACCTTC | CAISESLQGVRGYTF
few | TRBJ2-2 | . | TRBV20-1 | TGCAGTGCTAGAGATTTCCGGCAGGGGATCGCCGGGGAGCTGTTTTTT | CSARDFRQGIAGELFF
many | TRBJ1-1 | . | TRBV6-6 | TGTGCCAGCAGCCCAGGACAGCATAGAGAAGCTTTCTTT | CASSPGQHREAFF
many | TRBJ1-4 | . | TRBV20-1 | TGCAGTGCTACTCGGAATGAAAAACTGTTTTTT | CSATRNEKLFF
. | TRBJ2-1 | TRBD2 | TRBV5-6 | TGTGCCAGCAGCTTGATGAGCGGGATCCACAAGTTCTTC | CASSLMSGIHKFF
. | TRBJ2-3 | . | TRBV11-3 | TGTGCCAGCAGCGGAGGGCATGCGCAGTATTTT | CASSGGHAQYF
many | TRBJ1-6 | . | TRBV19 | TGTGCCAGTAGTATTGTGGGCAAGATTGGATCCTATAATTCACCCCTCCACTTT | CASSIVGKIGSYNSPLHF
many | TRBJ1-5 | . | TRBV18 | TGTGCCAGCTCACTACAGGGAGTGGGTAATCAGCCCCAGCATTTT | CASSLQGVGNQPQHF
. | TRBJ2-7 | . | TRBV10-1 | TGCGCCAGCAGTGAGTCAGGAGGGCCGTGGGAGCAGTACTTC | CASSESGGPWEQYF
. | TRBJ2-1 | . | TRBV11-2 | TGTGCCAGCAGCTTAGATTTTGGGGGCTACAATGAGCAGTTCTTC | CASSLDFGGYNEQFF
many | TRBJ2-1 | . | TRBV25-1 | TGTGCCAGCAGTGCGACCCCGGACAGCCCCTACAATGAGCAGTTCTTC | CASSATPDSPYNEQFF
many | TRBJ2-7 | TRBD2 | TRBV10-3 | TGTGCCATCAGTGAACTAGCGGGAGTGGGCTCCTACGAGCAGTACTTC | CAISELAGVGSYEQYF
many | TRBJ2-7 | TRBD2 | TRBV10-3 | TGTGCCATCAGCCCGGGACTAGCGGGATCCTACGAGCAGTACTTC | CAISPGLAGSYEQYF
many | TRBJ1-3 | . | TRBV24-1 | TGTGCCACCAGTGGGACAAACTCTGGAAACACCATATATTTT | CATSGTNSGNTIYF
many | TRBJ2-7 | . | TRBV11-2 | TGTGCCAGCAGCTTAGATCAAGCAGGGTTCGCCTACGAGCAGTACTTC | CASSLDQAGFAYEQYF
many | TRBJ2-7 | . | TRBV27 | TGTGCCAGCAGCTCGGGCTCCTACGAGCAGTACTTC | CASSSGSYEQYF
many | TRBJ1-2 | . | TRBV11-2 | TGTGCCAGCAGCTCGTTGGGGAACTATGGCTACACCTTC | CASSSLGNYGYTF
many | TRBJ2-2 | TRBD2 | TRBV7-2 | TGTGCCAGCAGCCGACGACTAGCGGGAGGGATCGGGGAGCTGTTTTTT | CASSRRLAGGIGELFF